This passage covers 5 T cell receptor beta chains from one sample sequenced in a study of monozygotic twins with inflammatory bowel disease. TCRdb re-called the 5' RACE reads; one entry per CDR3 protein, DNA not given. The sample includes approximately 330,000 distinct CDR3 sequences. Sequencing was done on a sample of blood. These receptors were obtained from a human donor with ulcerative colitis or Crohn's disease, or a healthy co-twin of an affected twin (not recorded which).

V is TRBV28 and J is TRBJ2-1; TCRdb indicates TRBD1, and absent DNA this call remains unverified. Germline values: CDR1 MDHEN, CDR2 SYDVKM. The CDR3 has 18 amino acids. The CDR3 sequence is CASSYRPPSSGPYNEQFF.

This chain uses TRBV12-3 or TRBV12-4 with TRBJ1-3. The CDR3 consists of 14 residues. CDR3 sequence: CASRPSASGNTIYF.

The rearrangement uses TRBV5-1 and TRBJ2-1; TCRdb outputs TRBD1, but without DNA this stays unchecked. Per germline, CDR1 SGHRS and CDR2 YFSETQ. CDR3 length: 13 residues. The chain's CDR3 is CATRTGFTDEQFF. The whole variable domain, filled in from reference TRBV5-1 and TRBJ2-1, reads KAGVTQTPRYLIKTRGQQVTLSCSPISGHRSVSWYQQTPGQGLQFLFEYFSETQRNKGNFPGRFSGRQFSNSRSEMNVSTLELGDSALYLCATRTGFTDEQFFGPGTRLTVL.

The chain carries TRBV7-8 and TRBJ2-1; TCRdb's D call, TRBD1, is unchecked because there is no DNA. The germline V gene has CDR1 SGHVS and CDR2 FQNEAQ. The CDR3 is 14 amino acids. Here the CDR3 reads CASEGTGGLNEQFF.

The gene calls are TRBV7-9 and TRBJ2-5; the D call from TCRdb, TRBD1, cannot be confirmed without DNA. The length of the CDR3 is 14 residues. CDR1 and CDR2 from the germline V gene are SEHNR and FQNEAQ (reference sequence). The CDR3 here is CASSSPTGWETQYF.